These T cell receptor beta chains were read from a single sample in a study of shared clonotypes between healthy human individuals. Generated by immunoSEQ multiplex PCR, the TCRdb table keeps only in-frame clones and is missing some. The sample consists of 950,000 to 1,300,000 clones, more than 65% of them appearing once. Sequenced sample: memory CD4+ T cells sorted from blood. Receptors originate from a young man in good health. Both conserved end residues are part of each CDR3. A D gene is named only where the DNA matches it firmly. The size field is filled for only some rows; it gives once, few, many or a size class.

d_gene	abundance	v_gene	j_gene	CDR3aa	CDR3nt
.	.	TRBV2	TRBJ2-3	CASSGKGGGKDTQYF	TGTGCCAGCAGTGGGAAGGGAGGGGGCAAGGATACGCAGTATTTT
.	.	TRBV4-1	TRBJ1-4	CASSRGQSATNEKLFF	TGCGCCAGCAGCCGCGGACAGTCAGCAACTAATGAAAAACTGTTTTTT
TRBD1	.	TRBV5-8	TRBJ2-5	CASSHRDRGRETQYF	TGTGCCAGCAGCCACCGGGACAGGGGGCGAGAGACCCAGTACTTC
.	.	TRBV2	TRBJ2-5	CASRSRRDGTQYF	TGTGCCAGCCGCTCCCGAAGGGATGGGACCCAGTACTTC
TRBD1	.	TRBV6-5	TRBJ1-3	CASRDRSGNTIYF	TGTGCCAGCAGGGACAGGTCTGGAAACACCATATATTTT
TRBD2	few	TRBV4-3	TRBJ2-3	CASSQDLASGRAGADTQYF	TGCGCCAGCAGCCAAGATCTGGCTAGCGGGAGGGCCGGGGCAGATACGCAGTATTTT
.	.	TRBV5-1	TRBJ2-7	CASSPLAATYEQYF	TGCGCCAGCAGCCCCCTGGCCGCCACCTACGAGCAGTACTTC
.	.	TRBV5-8	TRBJ2-5	CASSRGDKTETQYF	TGTGCCAGCAGTCGCGGGGATAAGACAGAGACCCAGTACTTC
.	few	TRBV19	TRBJ2-7	CASGDADYEQYF	TGTGCCAGTGGGGACGCAGACTACGAGCAGTACTTC
.	.	TRBV7-2	TRBJ1-1	CASSFRGGTVAFF	TGTGCCAGCAGCTTTAGGGGAGGGACGGTAGCTTTCTTT
.	few	TRBV28	TRBJ2-7	CASSSRRGGEQYF	TGTGCCAGCAGTTCTCGCAGGGGAGGCGAGCAGTACTTC
TRBD2	.	TRBV28	TRBJ2-1	CASRIAGGTYNEQFF	TGTGCCAGCCGGATAGCGGGGGGTACCTACAATGAGCAGTTCTTC
.	.	TRBV7-3	TRBJ1-1	CASSLTGWGAEAFF	TGTGCCAGCAGCTTAACTGGTTGGGGGGCTGAAGCTTTCTTT
TRBD1	once	TRBV29-1	TRBJ2-6	CSVRFGTGGPGANVLTF	TGCAGCGTTAGATTCGGGACAGGGGGACCTGGGGCCAACGTCCTGACTTTC
.	.	TRBV6-5	TRBJ2-2	CASRQSGELFF	TGTGCCAGCCGACAGTCCGGGGAGCTGTTTTTT
TRBD1	.	TRBV5-1	TRBJ1-2	CASSRDRGPYGYTF	TGCGCCAGCAGTCGGGACAGGGGGCCGTATGGCTACACCTTC
TRBD2	.	TRBV11-2	TRBJ2-5	CASEAGGIRQTQYF	TGTGCCAGCGAAGCGGGAGGGATTCGACAGACCCAGTACTTC
.	.	TRBV4-3	TRBJ1-2	CASSQVFGEIYGYTF	TGCGCCAGCAGCCAAGTTTTTGGGGAAATCTATGGCTACACCTTC
.	.	TRBV30	TRBJ2-3	CAWVQDSSGTQYF	TGTGCCTGGGTCCAAGACAGCAGCGGTACGCAGTATTTT
.	.	TRBV5-1	TRBJ1-1	CASSLGTGARGSEAFF	TGCGCCAGCAGCTTGGGTACAGGCGCTCGGGGGAGTGAAGCTTTCTTT
.	many	TRBV19	TRBJ2-7	CASSLWIGPYEQYF	TGTGCCAGTAGCCTTTGGATAGGGCCCTACGAGCAGTACTTC
.	.	TRBV7-9	TRBJ2-5	CASSLLDFQETQYF	TGTGCCAGCAGCTTACTGGACTTCCAAGAGACCCAGTACTTC
TRBD2	once	TRBV6-4	TRBJ2-3	CASSGLVGDTQYF	TGTGCCAGCAGCGGACTAGTCGGGGATACGCAGTATTTT
.	.	TRBV5-1	TRBJ2-3	CASSPLKDTQYF	TGCGCCAGCAGCCCTTTGAAAGATACGCAGTATTTT
.	.	TRBV1	TRBJ2-3	CTSSQGSVGTDTQYF	TGCACCAGCAGCCAAGGGTCCGTGGGCACAGATACGCAGTATTTT
.	.	TRBV6-1	TRBJ2-7	CASSRDNYYEQYF	TGTGCCAGCAGCCGTGACAATTACTACGAGCAGTACTTC
.	once	TRBV7-9	TRBJ1-2	CASSLERYDGYTF	TGTGCCAGCAGCTTAGAGCGGTATGATGGCTACACCTTC
TRBD1	once	TRBV28	TRBJ2-7	CASSQQGSERYEQYF	TGTGCCAGCAGTCAACAGGGGTCAGAGCGCTACGAGCAGTACTTC
.	.	TRBV19	TRBJ1-2	CASSIGDIGYTF	TGTGCCAGTAGTATAGGAGACATTGGCTACACCTTC
.	.	TRBV20-1	TRBJ2-7	CSALDYYEQYF	TGCAGTGCCCTGGACTATTACGAGCAGTACTTC
.	.	TRBV27	TRBJ1-2	CASSTRNYGYTF	TGTGCCAGCAGTACCAGAAACTATGGCTACACCTTC
TRBD2	.	TRBV9	TRBJ2-1	CASSVAPSATSGYNEQFF	TGTGCCAGCAGCGTAGCCCCATCAGCGACTAGCGGTTACAATGAGCAGTTCTTC
.	.	TRBV10-1	TRBJ2-3	CASSDWGTSTDTQYF	TGCGCCAGCAGTGATTGGGGGACTAGCACAGATACGCAGTATTTT
.	.	TRBV27	TRBJ2-2	CANSISGYTGELFF	TGTGCCAACTCAATTAGCGGATACACCGGGGAGCTGTTTTTT
.	.	TRBV5-6	TRBJ2-3	CASSLAAGRPTDTQYF	TGTGCCAGCAGCTTGGCGGCGGGCCGGCCCACAGATACGCAGTATTTT